This record concerns one TCR beta chain sequence. Its antigen target is currently unknown. No much larger clone exists at a distance of one base, and base qualities are not known. Trimming accounts for 6 bases at V and 7 bases at J, while the number of junction bases matched to no gene is 1. The CDR3 contains 13 residues, cysteine and phenylalanine counted. Only the CDR3 part of the read is kept: 39 bases, read in frame from the first base. The sample comes from a study of blood T cell repertoires in COVID-19 (dated by TCRdb to about 2020). For the wider study: Samples from collaborators originated in the United States, Italy and Spain and spanned both the acute and convalescent phases of COVID-19. Where HLA class I and class II types were available, the types were taken from metadata supplied by the sample provider, not from assay-based typing. Deeply sampled blood TCRbeta repertoires from subjects exposed to, actively infected with, or recovered from COVID-19 were included in the dataset. The samples were drawn from two sources: the first 160 participants of the ongoing ImmuneRACE study, and 1,000 to 1,500 subjects contributed by 6 global collaborators. Sample metadata almost always included a de-identified subject ID, COVID-19 status, age in years and sex. The repertoires were released in a freely available public database meant as a resource for research on the immune response to SARS-CoV-2. The material from the prospective study consisted of cDNA or gDNA derived from T cells, B-cell-depleted T cells, or PBMCs.

Study-wide conclusions, independent of this receptor: The amount of clinical and demographic metadata varied by source and participant and was provided uncurated.

Participants in the prospective study were aged roughly 18 to 100 years, lived in 20 to 25 United States geographic areas, and enrolled through a virtual design. To assign participants to cohorts, the prospective study relied on clinical history that participants themselves reported in a screening survey and a study questionnaire. Mobile phlebotomists in the prospective study collected whole blood, serum and a nasopharyngeal or oropharyngeal swab from every participant. Prospective study participants could optionally give additional blood draws and questionnaires over a roughly two-month period. Before DNA extraction, prospective study blood samples were shipped either frozen or at room temperature. The immunoSEQ Assay, a bias-controlled multiplex PCR, was used to amplify TCRbeta CDR3 regions from genomic DNA. The authors' analysis ran thus. The number of nucleated cells in each sample was estimated by amplification of reference gene primers within the assay. Sequence reads were collapsed and filtered to measure the absolute abundance of every unique TCRbeta CDR3 rearrangement. For each sample, productive Simpson clonality was calculated as the square root of Simpson's diversity index across productive rearrangements. In TCRdb, the immuneACCESS table is reduced to in-frame sequences with V and J assigned. These tables do not hold every clone; where another copy was compared, an unresolved V gene accounts for under half, and the others remain unexplained. The V and J calls and clone size come from that table; D and trimming were worked out from the DNA. Within this sample are about 180,000 clones, with 87% of them counted one time only. Roughly 1.2% of the sample is held by the ten biggest clonotypes.

Recombination linked TRBV12-3 or TRBV12-4 to TRBJ1-6, and TRBD1 matches 9 of the central bases. Sequencing input: PBMCs or T cells enriched from blood (not recorded which). The origin of this receptor is a human donor with acute COVID-19. The donor label of this sample is uncertain. Read as DNA, the sequence is TGTGCCAGCAGGGGGACAGGGAATTCACCCCTCCACTTT. Its translation is CASRGTGNSPLHF.